This TCR beta chain was observed in a study of blood T cell repertoires in COVID-19. Sequencing was performed with immunoSEQ multiplex PCR; in TCRdb, only in-frame clones are kept and a portion is missing. Of a few hundred thousand clones in the sample, approximately 91% were seen once. Trimming at V came to 0 bases and at J to 4 bases, leaving 11 bases not matched to a gene. Per germline, CDR1 LNHNV and CDR2 YYDKDF (reference sequence). The CDR3 has 17 amino acids. This TCR was sampled from a man aged 50-59 years with COVID-19, enrolled during active disease. V usage is TRBV15 and J usage is TRBJ2-7, with TRBD1 matching over 8 bases. The specimen sequenced was peripheral blood. This chain's CDR3 is CATSRDAPGTGDYEQYF. CDR3 in DNA: TGTGCCACCAGCAGAGATGCCCCCGGGACAGGAGATTACGAGCAGTACTTC.